One and the same sample provided the 3 T cell receptor beta chains below, sequenced in a study of T cell responses to AZD1222 COVID-19 vaccine. Here immunoSEQ multiplex PCR was the method, and the copy in TCRdb shows in-frame clones only, minus some. In the table there are under 120,000 clones, roughly 90% of which are singletons. Here the sequenced sample was peripheral blood, taken on day 0 of AZD1222 vaccination. The receptors here all came from an adult in good health.

V gene TRBV6-2 or TRBV6-3 combines with J gene TRBJ2-2; 8 positions match TRBD1. Looked up from germline, CDR1 is MNHEY and CDR2 is SVGEGT. This CDR3 has 16 amino acids. V dropped 4 bases and J dropped 5; count of bases not matched to a gene: 9. The CDR3 is CASSLWTGTGTGELFF. For the CDR3, the DNA is TGTGCCAGCAGTTTATGGACAGGGACCGGGACCGGGGAGCTGTTTTTT.

This sequence joins TRBV25-1 and TRBJ2-3, with D unclear. The germline CDR1 and CDR2 sequences are MGHDK and SYGVNS. The CDR3 contains 13 residues. Trimming left V 1 base short and J 0 bases short, with 2 bases between. In DNA, the CDR3 is TGTGCCAGCAGTGAATTTAGCACAGATACGCAGTATTTT. This translates into CASSEFSTDTQYF. Variable domain in full (rest from reference TRBV25-1 and TRBJ2-3): EADIYQTPRYLVIGTGKKITLECSQTMGHDKMYWYQQDPGMELHLIHYSYGVNSTEKGDLSSESTVSRIRTEHFPLTLESARPSHTSQYLCASSEFSTDTQYFGPGTRLTVL.

The rearrangement uses TRBV12-5 and TRBJ2-1; D is unresolved. Trimming took off 0 bases at V and 3 bases at J, with 3 bases between the two ends. This CDR3 region has 13 residues. The germline V gene encodes CDR1 LGHNT and CDR2 FRNRAP. This CDR3 is CASGLVNYNEQFF. CDR3 DNA sequence: TGTGCTAGTGGTTTGGTTAACTACAATGAGCAGTTCTTC.